The source of this T cell receptor (beta chain) is a study of shared clonotypes between healthy human individuals. This clone has only a few counts. As defined, naive CD8 cells were CD45RO-negative and positively selected for CCR7, with terminally differentiated effector memory CD45RA+ cells excluded. The repertoire was sequenced with immunoSEQ multiplex PCR; TCRdb's copy has only in-frame clones and lacks some. Here the sample spans about 2.1 million clones, under 95% being singletons. The clonotype was recovered from a young man in good health. Some clones in this sample may be carry-over from other donors' samples. The sequencing sample was made of naive CD8+ T cells from PBMCs.

CDR3 coding DNA: TGTGCCATCTTAGAGCCTAACTATGGCTACACCTTC. Protein product: CAILEPNYGYTF. The rearrangement links TRBV10-3 to TRBJ1-2; D not resolved. Trimming took 8 bases from V and 0 from J, leaving 7 bases between them. CDR1 is ENHRY, CDR2 SYGVKD, per germline. The CDR3 spans 12 residues.